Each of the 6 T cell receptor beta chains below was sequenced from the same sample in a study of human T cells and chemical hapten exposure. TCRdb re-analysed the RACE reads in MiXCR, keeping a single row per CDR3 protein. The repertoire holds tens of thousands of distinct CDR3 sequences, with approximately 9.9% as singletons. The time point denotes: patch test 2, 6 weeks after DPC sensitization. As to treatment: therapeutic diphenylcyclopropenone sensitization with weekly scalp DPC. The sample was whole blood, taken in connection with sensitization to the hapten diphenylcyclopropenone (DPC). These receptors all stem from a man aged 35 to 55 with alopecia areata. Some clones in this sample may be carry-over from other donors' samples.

For the CDR3, the DNA is TGTGCCAGCAGCTCGTCGAGCGGGGGGAAAGAGACCCAGTACTTC. This translates into CASSSSSGGKETQYF. V gene TRBV7-2 combines with J gene TRBJ2-5, with 9 bases matching TRBD2. Germline V lookup: CDR1 SGHTA, CDR2 FQGNSA. Trimming at V came to 4 bases and at J to 3 bases, leaving 6 bases not matched to a gene. CDR3 length equals 15 residues.

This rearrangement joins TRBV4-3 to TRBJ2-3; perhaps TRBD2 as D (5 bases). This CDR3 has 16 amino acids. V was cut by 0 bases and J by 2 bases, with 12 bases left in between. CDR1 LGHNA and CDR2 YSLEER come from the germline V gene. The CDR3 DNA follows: TGCGCCAGCAGCCAAGATGAGGGAGACCCCACAGATACGCAGTATTTT. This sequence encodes CASSQDEGDPTDTQYF.

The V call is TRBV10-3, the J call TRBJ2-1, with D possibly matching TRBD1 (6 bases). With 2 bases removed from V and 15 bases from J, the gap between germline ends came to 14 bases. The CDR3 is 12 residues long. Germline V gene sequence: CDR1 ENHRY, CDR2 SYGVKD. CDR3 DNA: TGTGCCATCAGTGAGGGACAGTTGGGACGGTTCTTC. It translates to CAISEGQLGRFF.

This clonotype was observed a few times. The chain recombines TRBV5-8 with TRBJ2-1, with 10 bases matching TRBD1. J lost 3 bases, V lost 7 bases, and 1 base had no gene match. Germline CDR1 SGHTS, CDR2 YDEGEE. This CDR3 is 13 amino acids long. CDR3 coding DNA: TGTGCCAGCCGGGACAGGGGCTACAATGAGCAGTTCTTC. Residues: CASRDRGYNEQFF.

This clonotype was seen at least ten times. The CDR3 protein is CAWSTTGTNYEQYF. Written as DNA, the CDR3 is TGTGCCTGGAGTACCACAGGGACCAACTACGAGCAGTACTTC. The chain couples TRBV30 to TRBJ2-7, with D perhaps TRBD1 (6 bases). V lost 2 bases and J 3 bases, leaving 14 bases between the germline ends. Germline-derived CDR1 and CDR2 are GTSNPN and SVGIG (reference sequence). The length of the CDR3 is 14 residues.

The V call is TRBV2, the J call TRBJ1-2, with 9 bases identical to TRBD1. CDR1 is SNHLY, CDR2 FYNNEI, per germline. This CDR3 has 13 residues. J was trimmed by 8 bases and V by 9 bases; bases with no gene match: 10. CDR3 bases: TGTGCCAGACAGGGGGCCGATCGTTACGGCTACACCTTC. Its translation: CARQGADRYGYTF.